These 2 T cell receptor beta chains originate from one sample sequenced in a study of shared clonotypes between healthy human individuals. Using immunoSEQ multiplex PCR, the repertoire was profiled, and TCRdb retains in-frame clones only, with some absent. The data show about 480,000 clones, about three quarters seen once. Sequencing was done on a sample of PBMCs. The receptors originated from a woman between 35 and 50 years old in good health. Some clones in this sample may be carry-over from other donors' samples.

The chain links TRBV25-1 to TRBJ2-3; 9 bases fit TRBD2. CDR1 and CDR2 (germline): MGHDK, SYGVNS. The CDR3 has 17 amino acids. After removal of 2 bases from V and 2 bases from J, the junction contained 8 bases not matched to a gene. CDR3 sequence reads: CASSEAGGATFTDTQYF. The CDR3 nucleotides read TGTGCCAGCAGTGAAGCGGGAGGGGCGACTTTCACAGATACGCAGTATTTT.

The chain combines TRBV5-1 with TRBJ2-1, with D maybe TRBD1 (5 bases). Between the trimmed V and J ends, which lost 7 bases and 0 bases, there was a span of 14 bases. The CDR3 length is 15 residues. From germline, CDR1 is SGHRS and CDR2 YFSETQ. This chain's CDR3 is CASSPRQNSYNEQFF. CDR3 nucleotide sequence: TGCGCCAGCTCCCCCCGACAGAACTCCTACAATGAGCAGTTCTTC.